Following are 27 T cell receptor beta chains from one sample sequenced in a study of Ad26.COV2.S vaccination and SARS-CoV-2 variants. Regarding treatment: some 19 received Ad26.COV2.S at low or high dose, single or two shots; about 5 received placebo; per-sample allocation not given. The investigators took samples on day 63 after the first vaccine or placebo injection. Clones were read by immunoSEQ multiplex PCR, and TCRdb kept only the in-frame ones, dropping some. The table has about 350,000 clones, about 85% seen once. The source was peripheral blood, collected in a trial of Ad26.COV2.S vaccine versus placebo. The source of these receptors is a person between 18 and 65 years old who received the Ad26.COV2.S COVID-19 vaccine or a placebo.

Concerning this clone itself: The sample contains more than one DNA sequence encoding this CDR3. In nucleotides, the CDR3 is TGCGCCAGCAGCTTGGCCAAGGGGGGTAGCACAGATACGCAGTATTTT. Translated: CASSLAKGGSTDTQYF. This chain uses TRBV5-1 with TRBJ2-3; D could derive from TRBD1 or TRBD2 (6 bases each). Germline lookup yields CDR1 SGHRS and CDR2 YFSETQ. Trimming shortened V by 0 bases and J by 0 bases, and 11 bases separated the two germline ends. This CDR3 has 16 amino acids.

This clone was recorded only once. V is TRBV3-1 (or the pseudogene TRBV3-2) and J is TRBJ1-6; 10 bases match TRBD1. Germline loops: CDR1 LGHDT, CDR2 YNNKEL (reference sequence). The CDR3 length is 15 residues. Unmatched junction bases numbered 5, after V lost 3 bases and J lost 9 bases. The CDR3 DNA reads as TGTGCCAGCAGCCATAGACAGGGGGCGAGTTCACCCCTCCACTTT. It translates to CASSHRQGASSPLHF.

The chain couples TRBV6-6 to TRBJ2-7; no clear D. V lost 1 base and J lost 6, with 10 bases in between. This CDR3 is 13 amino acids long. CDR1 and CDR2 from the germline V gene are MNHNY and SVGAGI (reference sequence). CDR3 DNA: TGTGCCAGCAGTTACTATCTTGCCGGCGAGCAGTACTTC. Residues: CASSYYLAGEQYF.

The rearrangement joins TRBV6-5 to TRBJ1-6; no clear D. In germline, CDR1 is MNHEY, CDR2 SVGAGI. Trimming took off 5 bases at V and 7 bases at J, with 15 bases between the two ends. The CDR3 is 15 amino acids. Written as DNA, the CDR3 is TGTGCCAGCAGTACACTACCGGGCCGGAATTCACCCCTCCACTTT. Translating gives CASSTLPGRNSPLHF.

CDR3 protein: CAWMVGTGTEAFF. CDR3 sequence (DNA): TGTGCCTGGATGGTAGGGACCGGCACTGAAGCTTTCTTT. V is TRBV30 and J is TRBJ1-1, with D possibly being TRBD1 (5 bases). CDR1 GTSNPN and CDR2 SVGIG come from the germline V gene (reference sequence). The length of the CDR3 is 13 residues. V was pared by 4 bases and J by 4 bases, with 13 bases between. Based on the CDR3 plus reference TRBV30 and TRBJ1-1, the full variable domain is SQTIHQWPATLVQPVGSPLSLECTVEGTSNPNLYWYRQAAGRGLQLLFYSVGIGQISSEVPQNLSASRPQDRQFILSSKKLLLSDSGFYLCAWMVGTGTEAFFGQGTRLTVV.

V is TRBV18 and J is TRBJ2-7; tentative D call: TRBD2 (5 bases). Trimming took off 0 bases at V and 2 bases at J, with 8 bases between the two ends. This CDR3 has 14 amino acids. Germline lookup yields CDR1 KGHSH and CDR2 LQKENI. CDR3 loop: CASSPPRDTYEQYF. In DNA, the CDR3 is TGTGCCAGCTCACCACCGAGGGATACCTACGAGCAGTACTTC.

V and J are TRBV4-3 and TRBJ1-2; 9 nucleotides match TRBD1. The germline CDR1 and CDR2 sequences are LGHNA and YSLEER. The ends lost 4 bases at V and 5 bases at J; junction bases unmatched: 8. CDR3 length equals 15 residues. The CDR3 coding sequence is TGCGCCAGCAGCCCACAGCACAGGGGGCTGTATGGCTACACCTTC. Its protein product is CASSPQHRGLYGYTF.

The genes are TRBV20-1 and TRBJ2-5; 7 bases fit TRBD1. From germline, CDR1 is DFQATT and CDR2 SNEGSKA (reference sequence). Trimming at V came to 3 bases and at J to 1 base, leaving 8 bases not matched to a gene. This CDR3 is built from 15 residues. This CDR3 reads CSASLPGGRQETQYF. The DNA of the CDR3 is TGCAGTGCTAGTCTGCCAGGGGGTCGCCAAGAGACCCAGTACTTC.

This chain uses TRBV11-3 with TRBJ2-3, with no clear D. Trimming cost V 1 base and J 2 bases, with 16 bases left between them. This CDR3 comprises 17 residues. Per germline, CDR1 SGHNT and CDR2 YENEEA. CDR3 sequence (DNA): TGTGCCAGCAGCTTAGGGCTTAACAGAGGCTTCACAGATACGCAGTATTTT. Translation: CASSLGLNRGFTDTQYF.

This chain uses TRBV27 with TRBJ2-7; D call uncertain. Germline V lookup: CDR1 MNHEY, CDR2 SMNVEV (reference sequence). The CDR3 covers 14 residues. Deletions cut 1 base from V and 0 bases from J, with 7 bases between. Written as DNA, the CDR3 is TGTGCCAGCAGTTTATACGGCTCCTCCTACGAGCAGTACTTC. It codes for CASSLYGSSYEQYF.

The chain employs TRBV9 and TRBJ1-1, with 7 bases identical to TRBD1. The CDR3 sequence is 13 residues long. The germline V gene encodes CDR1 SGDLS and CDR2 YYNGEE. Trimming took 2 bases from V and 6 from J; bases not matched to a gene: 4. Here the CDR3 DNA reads TGTGCCAGCAGCGTGACAGGGTCCCCTGAAGCTTTCTTT. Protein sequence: CASSVTGSPEAFF. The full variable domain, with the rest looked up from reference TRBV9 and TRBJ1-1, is DSGVTQTPKHLITATGQRVTLRCSPRSGDLSVYWYQQSLDQGLQFLIQYYNGEERAKGNILERFSAQQFPDLHSELNLSSLELGDSALYFCASSVTGSPEAFFGQGTRLTVV.

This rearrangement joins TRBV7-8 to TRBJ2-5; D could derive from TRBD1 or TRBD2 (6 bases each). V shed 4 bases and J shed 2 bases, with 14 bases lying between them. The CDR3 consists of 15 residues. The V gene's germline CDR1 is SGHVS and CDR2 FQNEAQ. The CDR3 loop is CASSSRGLPQETQYF. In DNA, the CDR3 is TGTGCCAGCAGCTCCCGGGGGCTACCTCAAGAGACCCAGTACTTC. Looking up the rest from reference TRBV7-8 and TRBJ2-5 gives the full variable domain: GAGVSQSPRYKVAKRGQDVALRCDPISGHVSLFWYQQALGQGPEFLTYFQNEAQLDKSGLPSDRFFAERPEGSVSTLKIQRTQQEDSAVYLCASSSRGLPQETQYFGPGTRLLVL.

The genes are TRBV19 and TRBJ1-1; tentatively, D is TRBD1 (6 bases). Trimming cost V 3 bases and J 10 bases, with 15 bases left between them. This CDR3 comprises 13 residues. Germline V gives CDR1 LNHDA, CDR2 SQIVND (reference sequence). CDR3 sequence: CASSIVGGRSAFF. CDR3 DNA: TGTGCCAGTAGTATTGTTGGGGGGCGCTCAGCTTTCTTT.

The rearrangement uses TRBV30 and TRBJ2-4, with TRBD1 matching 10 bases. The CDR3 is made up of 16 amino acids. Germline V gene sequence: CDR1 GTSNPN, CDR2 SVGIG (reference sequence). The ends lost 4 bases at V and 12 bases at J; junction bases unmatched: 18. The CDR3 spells CAWNPPPGQGTRDQYF. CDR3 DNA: TGTGCCTGGAATCCGCCACCGGGACAGGGGACCAGGGATCAGTACTTC.

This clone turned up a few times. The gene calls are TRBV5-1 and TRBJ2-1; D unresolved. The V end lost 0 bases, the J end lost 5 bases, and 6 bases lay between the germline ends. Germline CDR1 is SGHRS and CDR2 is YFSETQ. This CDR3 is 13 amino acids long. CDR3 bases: TGCGCCAGCAGCTTGGAGGGAAACAATGAGCAGTTCTTC. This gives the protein CASSLEGNNEQFF.

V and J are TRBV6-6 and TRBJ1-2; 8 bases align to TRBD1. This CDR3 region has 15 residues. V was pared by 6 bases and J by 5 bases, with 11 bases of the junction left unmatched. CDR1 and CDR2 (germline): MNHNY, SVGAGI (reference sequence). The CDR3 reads CASSPRTGNWYGYTF. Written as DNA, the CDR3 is TGTGCCAGCAGCCCGCGGACAGGGAATTGGTATGGCTACACCTTC.

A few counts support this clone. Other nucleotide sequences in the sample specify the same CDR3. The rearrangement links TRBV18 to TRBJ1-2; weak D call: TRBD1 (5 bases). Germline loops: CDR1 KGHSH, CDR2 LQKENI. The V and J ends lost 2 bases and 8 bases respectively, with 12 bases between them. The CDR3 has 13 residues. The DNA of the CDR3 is TGTGCCAGCTCACCATCCGGGGGGTCCGGCTACACCTTC. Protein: CASSPSGGSGYTF.

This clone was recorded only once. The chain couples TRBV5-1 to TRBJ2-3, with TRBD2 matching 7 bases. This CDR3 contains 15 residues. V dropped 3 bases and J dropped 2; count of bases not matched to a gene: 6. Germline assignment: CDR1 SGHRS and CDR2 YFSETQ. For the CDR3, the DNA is TGCGCCAGCAGCTCGGGGGGAAGAGTCACAGATACGCAGTATTTT. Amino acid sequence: CASSSGGRVTDTQYF. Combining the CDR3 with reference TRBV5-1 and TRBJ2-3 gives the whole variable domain KAGVTQTPRYLIKTRGQQVTLSCSPISGHRSVSWYQQTPGQGLQFLFEYFSETQRNKGNFPGRFSGRQFSNSRSEMNVSTLELGDSALYLCASSSGGRVTDTQYFGPGTRLTVL.

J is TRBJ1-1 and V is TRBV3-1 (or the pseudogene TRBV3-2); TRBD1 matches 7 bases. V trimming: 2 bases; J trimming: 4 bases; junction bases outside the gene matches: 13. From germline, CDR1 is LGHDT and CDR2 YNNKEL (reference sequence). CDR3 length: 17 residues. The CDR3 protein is CASSQPGTDPFGTEAFF. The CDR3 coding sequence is TGTGCCAGCAGCCAACCAGGGACAGACCCTTTCGGCACTGAAGCTTTCTTT.

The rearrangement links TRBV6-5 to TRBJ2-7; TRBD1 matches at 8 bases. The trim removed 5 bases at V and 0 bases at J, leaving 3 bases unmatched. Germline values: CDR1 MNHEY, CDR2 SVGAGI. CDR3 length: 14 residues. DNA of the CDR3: TGTGCCAGCAGTCTCAGGGGGCCCTCCTACGAGCAGTACTTC. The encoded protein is CASSLRGPSYEQYF.

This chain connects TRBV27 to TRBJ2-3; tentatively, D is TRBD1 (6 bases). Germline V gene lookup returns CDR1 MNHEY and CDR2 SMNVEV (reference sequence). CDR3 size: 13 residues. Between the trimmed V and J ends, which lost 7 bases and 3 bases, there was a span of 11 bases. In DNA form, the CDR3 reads TGTGCCAGCACAGGGGAGCGGACAGATACGCAGTATTTT. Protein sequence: CASTGERTDTQYF.

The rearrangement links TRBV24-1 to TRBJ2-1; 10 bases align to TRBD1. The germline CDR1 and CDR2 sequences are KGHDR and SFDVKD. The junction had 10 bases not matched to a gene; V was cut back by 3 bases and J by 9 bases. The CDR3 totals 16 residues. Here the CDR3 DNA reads TGTGCCACCAGTGATCCTACAGACGGACAGGGGGGTGAGCAGTTCTTC. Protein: CATSDPTDGQGGEQFF.

CDR3: CASSRQGLAKNIQYF. The CDR3 nucleotides read TGTGCCAGCAGTAGACAGGGACTAGCCAAAAACATTCAGTACTTC. This chain links TRBV7-9 with TRBJ2-4, with a tentative D call TRBD1 (7 bases). Germline V lookup: CDR1 SEHNR, CDR2 FQNEAQ (reference sequence). V shed 6 bases and J shed 0 bases, with 12 bases lying between them. This CDR3 is built from 15 residues.

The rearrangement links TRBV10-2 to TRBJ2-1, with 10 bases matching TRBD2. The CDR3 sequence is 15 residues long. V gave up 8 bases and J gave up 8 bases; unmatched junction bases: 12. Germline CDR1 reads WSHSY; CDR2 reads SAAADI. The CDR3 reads CASGSPSGSGDEQFF. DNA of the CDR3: TGCGCCAGCGGATCTCCTAGCGGGAGTGGGGATGAGCAGTTCTTC.

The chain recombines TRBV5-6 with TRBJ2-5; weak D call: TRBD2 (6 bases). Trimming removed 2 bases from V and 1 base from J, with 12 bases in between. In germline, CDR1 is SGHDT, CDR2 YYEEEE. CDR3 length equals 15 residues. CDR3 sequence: CASSFSRGSQETQYF. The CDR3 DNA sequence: TGTGCCAGCAGCTTCTCCCGGGGGAGCCAAGAGACCCAGTACTTC.

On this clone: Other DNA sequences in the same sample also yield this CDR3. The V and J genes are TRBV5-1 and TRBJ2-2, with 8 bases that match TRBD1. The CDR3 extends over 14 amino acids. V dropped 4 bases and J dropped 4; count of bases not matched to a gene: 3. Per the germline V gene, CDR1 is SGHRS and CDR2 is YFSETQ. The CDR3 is CASSPGTGTGELFF. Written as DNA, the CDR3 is TGCGCCAGCAGCCCCGGGACAGGCACCGGGGAGCTGTTTTTT.

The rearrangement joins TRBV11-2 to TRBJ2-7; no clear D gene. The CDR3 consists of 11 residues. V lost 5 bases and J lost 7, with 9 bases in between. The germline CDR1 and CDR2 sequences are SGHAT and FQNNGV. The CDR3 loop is CASSHPVEQYF. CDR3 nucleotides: TGTGCCAGCAGCCATCCGGTTGAGCAGTACTTC.